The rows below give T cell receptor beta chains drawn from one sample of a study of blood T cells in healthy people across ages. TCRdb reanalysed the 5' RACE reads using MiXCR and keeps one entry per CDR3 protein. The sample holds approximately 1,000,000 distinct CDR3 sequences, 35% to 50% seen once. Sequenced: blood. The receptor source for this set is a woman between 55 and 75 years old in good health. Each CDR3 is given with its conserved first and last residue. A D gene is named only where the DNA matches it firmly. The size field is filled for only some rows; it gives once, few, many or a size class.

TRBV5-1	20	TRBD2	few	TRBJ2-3	CASSHPRTSGSVGNTDTQYF	TGCGCCAGCAGCCACCCCCGGACTAGCGGGAGCGTCGGAAACACAGATACGCAGTATTTT
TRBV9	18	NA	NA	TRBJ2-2	CASSVDMVGSGETGELFF	TGTGCCAGCAGCGTCGATATGGTAGGGTCAGGGGAGACCGGGGAGCTGTTTTTT
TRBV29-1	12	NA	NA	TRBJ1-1	CSVPQMNTEAFF	TGCAGCGTTCCACAGATGAACACTGAAGCTTTCTTT
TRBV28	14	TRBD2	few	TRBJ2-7	CASIGTSGIGEQYF	TGTGCCAGCATCGGGACTAGCGGGATCGGCGAGCAGTACTTC
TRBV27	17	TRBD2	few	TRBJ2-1	CASSLEGLAGGRNEQFF	TGTGCCAGCAGTTTAGAGGGACTAGCGGGAGGACGCAATGAGCAGTTCTTC
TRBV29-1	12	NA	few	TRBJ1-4	CSVGGVNEKLFF	TGCAGCGTTGGGGGAGTTAATGAAAAACTGTTTTTT
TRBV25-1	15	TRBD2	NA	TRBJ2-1	CASSGTSGGFYEQFF	TGTGCCAGCAGTGGAACTAGCGGTGGTTTTTATGAGCAGTTCTTC
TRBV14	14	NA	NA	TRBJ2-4	CASSQVEAKNIQYF	TGTGCCAGCAGCCAAGTGGAAGCCAAAAACATTCAGTACTTC
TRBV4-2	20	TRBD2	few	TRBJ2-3	CASSQLPPSGSGRSGYTQYF	TGTGCCAGCAGCCAGCTCCCTCCTAGCGGGAGTGGGCGGTCGGGGTATACGCAGTATTTT
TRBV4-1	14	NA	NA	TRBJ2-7	CASSYPTRSYEQYF	TGCGCCAGCAGCTACCCGACCCGCTCCTACGAGCAGTACTTC
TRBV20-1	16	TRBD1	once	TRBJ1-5	CSARQGARSANRPQHF	TGCAGTGCTAGGCAGGGGGCGAGATCCGCCAATCGGCCCCAGCATTTT
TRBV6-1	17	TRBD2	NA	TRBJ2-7	CASSEALGGRAQNEQYF	TGTGCCAGCAGTGAAGCGCTTGGCGGGAGGGCTCAGAACGAGCAGTACTTC
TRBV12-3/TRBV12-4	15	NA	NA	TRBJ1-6	CASSLFGQGTSPLHF	TGTGCCAGCAGTTTATTCGGGCAGGGGACTTCACCCCTCCACTTT
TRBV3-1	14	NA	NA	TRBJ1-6	CASSQDWKNSPLHF	TGTGCCAGCAGCCAAGATTGGAAGAATTCACCCCTCCACTTT
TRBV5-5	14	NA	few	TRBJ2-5	CASSFIRSGGTQYF	TGTGCCAGCAGTTTTATCAGGTCCGGAGGGACCCAGTACTTC
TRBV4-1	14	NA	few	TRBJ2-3	CASSQVPKADTQYF	TGCGCCAGCAGCCAAGTACCTAAGGCAGATACGCAGTATTTT
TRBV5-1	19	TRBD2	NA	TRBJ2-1	CASSRRPIPTSGSPNEQFF	TGCGCCAGCAGCCGACGCCCAATACCCACTAGCGGGAGTCCTAATGAGCAGTTCTTC
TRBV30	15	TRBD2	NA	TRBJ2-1	CAWISSGRSYNEQFF	TGTGCCTGGATCAGTAGCGGGAGATCCTACAATGAGCAGTTCTTC
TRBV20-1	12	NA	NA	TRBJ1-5	CSAHGQNQPQHF	TGCAGTGCTCATGGACAGAATCAGCCCCAGCATTTT
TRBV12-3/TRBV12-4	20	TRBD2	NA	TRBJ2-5	CASSLASYPGLAGAGETQYF	TGCGCCAGCAGTTTAGCCTCTTACCCGGGACTAGCGGGAGCCGGAGAGACCCAGTACTTC
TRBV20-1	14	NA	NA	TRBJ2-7	CRASWDSSYNEQYF	TGCAGGGCGTCGTGGGATAGCTCCTACAATGAGCAGTACTTC
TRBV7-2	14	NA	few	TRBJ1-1	CASSFSASNTEAFF	TGTGCCAGCAGCTTCTCAGCAAGCAACACTGAAGCTTTCTTT
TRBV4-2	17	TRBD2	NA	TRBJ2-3	CASSQVQTSGTADTQYF	TGTGCCAGCAGCCAAGTGCAGACTAGCGGGACTGCAGATACGCAGTATTTT
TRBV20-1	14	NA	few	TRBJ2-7	CSAREGRGSYEQYF	TGCAGTGCTAGAGAGGGCAGAGGCTCCTACGAGCAGTACTTC
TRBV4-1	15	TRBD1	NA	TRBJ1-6	CASSQDQGDNSPLHF	TGCGCCAGCAGCCAAGACCAGGGGGACAATTCACCCCTCCACTTT
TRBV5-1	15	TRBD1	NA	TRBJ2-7	CASSLAGTGAHEQYF	TGCGCCAGCAGCTTGGCCGGGACAGGGGCACACGAGCAGTACTTC
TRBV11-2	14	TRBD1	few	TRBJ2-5	CASSPLQGQETQYF	TGTGCCAGCAGCCCGCTACAGGGGCAAGAGACCCAGTACTTC
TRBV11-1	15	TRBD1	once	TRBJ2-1	CASSLLTGSYNERFF	TGTGCCAGCAGCTTACTGACAGGGTCCTACAATGAGCGGTTCTTC
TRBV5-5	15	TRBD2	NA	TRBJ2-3	CASSRASGLTDTQYF	TGTGCCAGCAGTAGGGCTAGCGGACTCACAGATACGCAGTATTTT
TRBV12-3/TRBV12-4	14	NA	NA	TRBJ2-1	CASKRDSSYNEQFF	TGTGCCAGTAAACGGGACTCCTCTTACAATGAGCAGTTCTTC